The rows below give T cell receptor beta chains drawn from one sample of a study of human T cells and chemical hapten exposure. TCRdb reanalysed the RACE reads using MiXCR and keeps one entry per CDR3 protein. The table lists 300,000 to 450,000 distinct CDR3 sequences, roughly 5% of them singletons. Here the sequenced sample was whole blood, taken in connection with sensitization to the hapten diphenylcyclopropenone (DPC). The receptors shown here come from a woman between 45 and 60 years old with alopecia areata. Some clones in this sample may be carry-over from other donors' samples. Each CDR3 is given with its conserved first and last residue. Fields, in order: CDR3 DNA, CDR3 protein, D gene, J gene, V gene, clone size. A D gene is named only where the DNA matches it firmly. Size is stated for part of the rows, as once, few or many counts, or as a class when the clone is expanded.

CDR3 DNA: TGCAGCGTTGACGTTAGCGGGGCAGATACGCAGTATTTT
CDR3 protein: CSVDVSGADTQYF
D gene: TRBD2
J gene: TRBJ2-3
V gene: TRBV29-1
clone size: many

CDR3 DNA: TGTGCCAGCTCACCCCCGGGGACTAGCGACTACAATGAGCAGTTCTTC
CDR3 protein: CASSPPGTSDYNEQFF
D gene: TRBD2
J gene: TRBJ2-1
V gene: TRBV18
clone size: many

CDR3 DNA: TGTGCCAGCAGTGCCCCGGGCCCGCACCTTACCTACGAGCAGTACTTC
CDR3 protein: CASSAPGPHLTYEQYF
D gene: -
J gene: TRBJ2-7
V gene: TRBV12-3/TRBV12-4
clone size: many

CDR3 DNA: TGTGCCAGCATCCGGGGGGCGTACCAAGAGACCCAGTACTTC
CDR3 protein: CASIRGAYQETQYF
D gene: -
J gene: TRBJ2-5
V gene: TRBV6-2/TRBV6-3
clone size: few

CDR3 DNA: TGTGCCAGCAGCTCAGGACAGGGGGTCTACGAGCAGTACTTC
CDR3 protein: CASSSGQGVYEQYF
D gene: TRBD1
J gene: TRBJ2-7
V gene: TRBV9
clone size: few

CDR3 DNA: TGTGCCAGCAGCTCGCAAGGGACGATTATCACGGATGGCTACACCTTC
CDR3 protein: CASSSQGTIITDGYTF
D gene: -
J gene: TRBJ1-2
V gene: TRBV11-2
clone size: many

CDR3 DNA: TGTGCCAGCAGCCCGGACACACTCTCCTACGAGCAGTACTTC
CDR3 protein: CASSPDTLSYEQYF
D gene: -
J gene: TRBJ2-7
V gene: TRBV4-2
clone size: many

CDR3 DNA: TGTGCCAGCTGTCCCATGCCCACCGGGGCCAACGTCCTGACTTTC
CDR3 protein: CASCPMPTGANVLTF
D gene: -
J gene: TRBJ2-6
V gene: TRBV18
clone size: few

CDR3 DNA: TGCGCCAGCAGCCAAGATCCACAGGGATATAGCAATCAGCCCCAGCATTTT
CDR3 protein: CASSQDPQGYSNQPQHF
D gene: -
J gene: TRBJ1-5
V gene: TRBV4-3
clone size: many

CDR3 DNA: TGTGCCAGCAGCCTCGAACGGGGGAGTTCCTACGAGCAGTACTTC
CDR3 protein: CASSLERGSSYEQYF
D gene: -
J gene: TRBJ2-7
V gene: TRBV7-2
clone size: -

CDR3 DNA: TGTGCCGGGAGGGGACAAGGGGGCACTGAAGCTTTCTTT
CDR3 protein: CAGRGQGGTEAFF
D gene: -
J gene: TRBJ1-1
V gene: TRBV28
clone size: many